The rows below give T cell receptor beta chains drawn from one sample of a study of neurological immune-mediated disorders. Via MiXCR, TCRdb re-called the 5' RACE reads, giving one row per CDR3 protein. The table records 110,000 or so distinct CDR3 sequences, about 3.2% of them present only once. What was sequenced was PBMCs. The receptors originated from a woman in her 30s with multiple sclerosis. Each CDR3 is given with its conserved first and last residue. D genes are given only for firm matches. Size values are once, few and many counts, or a class for expanded clones, and some rows have none.

d_call,clone_size,j_call,v_call,cdr3_nt,cdr3_aa
-,many,TRBJ1-1,TRBV7-2,TGTGCCAGCAGCTTACGAGGGCAGATGAACACTGAAGCTTTCTTT,CASSLRGQMNTEAFF
-,many,TRBJ2-1,TRBV7-2,TGTGCCAGCAGCTTAGGAGTGATAGGCGACAATGAGCAGTTCTTC,CASSLGVIGDNEQFF
TRBD2,many,TRBJ2-5,TRBV20-1,TGCAGTGCCCTAGCGGGAGGAGAGACCCAGTACTTC,CSALAGGETQYF
TRBD2,many,TRBJ2-5,TRBV7-9,TGTGCCAGCAGCTTCATAGCGGGACTGGGTGAGACCCAGTACTTC,CASSFIAGLGETQYF
-,many,TRBJ2-7,TRBV3-1,TGTGCCAGCAGCCAGGTGGGCGGGGCCTACGAGCAGTACTTC,CASSQVGGAYEQYF
-,many,TRBJ2-5,TRBV27,TGTGCCAGCAGTTTTGGTCCAGGACAAGAGACCCAGTACTTC,CASSFGPGQETQYF
TRBD2,many,TRBJ2-7,TRBV6-6,TGTGCCAGCAGTTACTCGGCCCCGGGACTAGCAAACGAGCAGTACTTC,CASSYSAPGLANEQYF
-,many,TRBJ2-3,TRBV6-5,TGTGCCAGCAGTTACTCGGCGGGGGCCTACACAGATACGCAGTATTTT,CASSYSAGAYTDTQYF
-,few,TRBJ2-1,TRBV10-1,TGCGCCAGCAGTGGGTTGGGTAGGAGTAAGGAGCAGTTCTTC,CASSGLGRSKEQFF
-,-,TRBJ2-7,TRBV6-5,TGTGCCAGCAGTTACTCCGTGGGACGGGTAAGGTACGAGCAGTACTTC,CASSYSVGRVRYEQYF
-,many,TRBJ2-3,TRBV29-1,TGCAGCGTTCGTGGCAGGCTCACAGATACGCAGTATTTT,CSVRGRLTDTQYF
-,many,TRBJ2-2,TRBV15,TGTGCCACCAGAAGGGCTCTCATAAACACCGGGGAGCTGTTTTTT,CATRRALINTGELFF
-,-,TRBJ1-5,TRBV25-1,TGTGCCACCCAGGGTCTAGGGGACCAGCCCCAGCATTTT,CATQGLGDQPQHF
TRBD1,many,TRBJ2-2,TRBV7-8,TGTGCCAGCAGCTTAGCCGCAGGGGGTGTCACCGGGGAGCTGTTTTTT,CASSLAAGGVTGELFF
-,many,TRBJ2-7,TRBV5-6,TGTGCCAGCAGCCAGGACAGCTACGAGCAGTACTTC,CASSQDSYEQYF
-,few,TRBJ1-1,TRBV10-3,TGTGCCATCAAAGACCCTGGTGGCACTGAAGCTTTCTTT,CAIKDPGGTEAFF
-,many,TRBJ1-5,TRBV10-2,TGCGCCAGCAGCGGCGACAAGAACAATCAGCCCCAGCATTTT,CASSGDKNNQPQHF
-,many,TRBJ1-1,TRBV7-2,TGTGCCAGCAGCTTTTCAGGGATGAACACTGAAGCTTTCTTT,CASSFSGMNTEAFF
-,few,TRBJ2-7,TRBV7-8,TGTGCCAGCAGCTTCGCAGGGGCGAGCTCCTACGAGCAGTACTTC,CASSFAGASSYEQYF
-,many,TRBJ1-4,TRBV4-1,TGCGCCAGCAGCCACTTATGGGAGGAGGATGAAAAACTGTTTTTT,CASSHLWEEDEKLFF
-,many,TRBJ1-3,TRBV2,TGTGCCAGCAGTCCCACTCGGGGGTCCTCTGGAAACACCATATATTTT,CASSPTRGSSGNTIYF
TRBD1,-,TRBJ1-4,TRBV7-6,TGTGCCAGCAGCCCAGGGCGAGGGGGCGGAGTCGGAAAACTGTTTTTT,CASSPGRGGGVGKLFF
-,many,TRBJ2-1,TRBV7-9,TGTGCCAGCAGCTCTAGATACAATGAGCAGTTCTTC,CASSSRYNEQFF
-,many,TRBJ2-7,TRBV4-3,TGCGCCAGCAGCCAAGATACAGGAGCCTACGAGCAGTACTTC,CASSQDTGAYEQYF
TRBD1,few,TRBJ1-1,TRBV19,TGTGCCAGCGGACAGGGGGTGGCTGAAGCTTTCTTT,CASGQGVAEAFF
TRBD2,many,TRBJ2-3,TRBV5-1,TGCGCCAGCAGCCCAAATACTAGCGGGAGAAGATCAGATACGCAGTATTTT,CASSPNTSGRRSDTQYF
-,many,TRBJ1-3,TRBV10-3,TGTGCCATCAGTGCGACAGGCTCTGGAAACACCATATATTTT,CAISATGSGNTIYF
-,few,TRBJ2-7,TRBV19,TGTGCCAGTAGTATTATGAGCCCATCCTACGAGCAGTACTTC,CASSIMSPSYEQYF
TRBD1,many,TRBJ1-6,TRBV15,TGTGCCACCAGCAGAGGAGCGGGACAGGCGAGGCCACCCCTCCACTTT,CATSRGAGQARPPLHF
-,many,TRBJ2-7,TRBV11-2,TGTGCCAGCAGCTCAATTCGGGGTGACGAGCAGTACTTC,CASSSIRGDEQYF
-,many,TRBJ2-7,TRBV10-3,TGTGCCATCAGTGAGCAGGGTCGGGGCGAGCAGTACTTC,CAISEQGRGEQYF
TRBD1,many,TRBJ1-1,TRBV20-1,TGCAGTGCTGTTATGACAGGGAAGAACACTGAAGCTTTCTTT,CSAVMTGKNTEAFF
-,many,TRBJ1-2,TRBV5-4,TGTGCCAGCAGCGGTGGCAGGTTCTATGGCTACACCTTC,CASSGGRFYGYTF
-,many,TRBJ2-1,TRBV29-1,TGCAGCGCTTATGAGGCAGGGTCCTACAATGAGCAGTTCTTC,CSAYEAGSYNEQFF
TRBD1,many,TRBJ1-4,TRBV7-6,TGTGCCAGCAGCTTAGCGACAGGGGTTGATGAAAAACTGTTTTTT,CASSLATGVDEKLFF
-,many,TRBJ1-5,TRBV20-1,TGCAGTGCTGGCAGGGGAAGCAATCAGCCCCAGCATTTT,CSAGRGSNQPQHF
-,many,TRBJ2-7,TRBV6-6,TGTGCCAGCAGGAAAGGGTGGCAGGGTGAGTCCGAGCAGTACTTC,CASRKGWQGESEQYF
TRBD1,many,TRBJ2-3,TRBV5-1,TGCGCCAGCAGCTTGCTCACAGGGGACACAGATACGCAGTATTTT,CASSLLTGDTDTQYF
-,many,TRBJ1-2,TRBV5-1,TGCGCCAGCAGCCCAGTAAAGGGGAAGGATGGCTACACCTTC,CASSPVKGKDGYTF
TRBD1,many,TRBJ1-1,TRBV29-1,TGCAGCGCCCGGGACAGACACCCTAGAATGGGCACTGAAGCTTTCTTT,CSARDRHPRMGTEAFF
-,many,TRBJ2-7,TRBV6-5,TGTGCCAGCAGTTACAAGTGGGACTCCACCGAGCAGTACTTC,CASSYKWDSTEQYF
TRBD1,many,TRBJ1-6,TRBV6-1,TGTGCCAGCAGAAGGACAGGCACCTATAATTCACCCCTCCACTTT,CASRRTGTYNSPLHF
TRBD1,-,TRBJ2-2,TRBV10-3,TGTGCCATCAGTGACGCTAGGACAGGGTGGACCGGGGAGCTGTTTTTT,CAISDARTGWTGELFF
-,many,TRBJ1-2,TRBV5-1,TGCGCCAGCAGCTTGGATAGCTATGGCTACACCTTC,CASSLDSYGYTF
-,many,TRBJ2-5,TRBV5-1,TGCGCCAGCAGCTTGGCCGGCGCAGGGGAAGAGACCCAGTACTTC,CASSLAGAGEETQYF
-,many,TRBJ1-6,TRBV12-3/TRBV12-4,TGTGCCAGCAGTTTGGGTGACCTCAGCTCCTATAATTCACCCCTCCACTTT,CASSLGDLSSYNSPLHF
TRBD2,few,TRBJ2-7,TRBV18,TGTGCCAGCTCACCGGGACTAGCGGGAAGTGAGCAGTACTTC,CASSPGLAGSEQYF
TRBD2,many,TRBJ2-4,TRBV20-1,TGCAGTGCTAGAGGGACTAGCGGGAGGGCCGGGAACATTCAGTACTTC,CSARGTSGRAGNIQYF
-,many,TRBJ2-4,TRBV5-1,TGCGCCAGCAGCGGGGGGACTGGGGGAATTGACATTCAGTACTTC,CASSGGTGGIDIQYF
-,many,TRBJ2-1,TRBV6-5,TGTGCCAGCAGTTATGGGGGCAATGAGCAGTTCTTC,CASSYGGNEQFF
-,many,TRBJ2-7,TRBV6-6,TGTGCCAGCAGTTACTCGATGGGATACGAGCAGTACTTC,CASSYSMGYEQYF
-,many,TRBJ2-1,TRBV7-2,TGTGCCAGCAGCTTAGTTAACAATGAGCAGTTCTTC,CASSLVNNEQFF
-,many,TRBJ2-1,TRBV5-1,TGCGCCAGCAGCTTGGAGTGGGGGGCACACAATGAGCAGTTCTTC,CASSLEWGAHNEQFF
-,many,TRBJ2-5,TRBV7-9,TGTGCCAGCAGCTTCGTCGGGGGGCAGGAGACCCAGTACTTC,CASSFVGGQETQYF
-,many,TRBJ2-7,TRBV6-6,TGTGCCAGCAGCTACAGGGTCGAGCAGTACTTC,CASSYRVEQYF
TRBD1,many,TRBJ1-5,TRBV2,TGTGCCAGCAGTGCAGGGGGCGGAGGTCAGCCCCAGCATTTT,CASSAGGGGQPQHF
-,many,TRBJ1-1,TRBV4-1,TGCGCCAGCAGCCGTTCTAGGTCGAACACTGAAGCTTTCTTT,CASSRSRSNTEAFF
-,many,TRBJ1-4,TRBV9,TGTGCCAGCAGCGTAGGGGGGACACCCACTAATGAAAAACTGTTTTTT,CASSVGGTPTNEKLFF